A few counts support the clone carrying this T cell receptor (beta chain). Its cognate antigen is unknown. The data belong to a study of beta chain features in type 1 diabetes. Points from the study as a whole: Whether TCRB rearrangement is influenced by HLA type went unresolved here. A moderate, significant TCRB CDR3 shortening appeared in type 1 diabetes across four CD4+ subsets.

V was clipped by 5 bases and J by 8 bases, with 14 bases between them. CDR3 size: 13 residues. CDR1 is SGHRS, CDR2 YFSETQ, per germline. The authors sorted CD4+ naive, central memory, regulatory and stem cell-like memory cells via CD45RO/CCR7/CD25/CD127/CD95/CD27. The authors reverse transcribed all of the isolated RNA, so sequencing captured expressed TCRB transcripts. Libraries were prepared by immunoSEQ multiplex PCR; TCRdb keeps only in-frame clonotypes and omits some of them. Of 160,000 or so clones listed, roughly 8% are singletons. This clonotype originated in a woman aged 18-29 years with type 1 diabetes. The specimen sequenced was central memory CD4+ T cells from blood. The chain links TRBV5-1 to TRBJ2-1; D perhaps matches TRBD2 (6 bases). The CDR3, as DNA: TGCGCCAGCAGGGACGGGACTTTAGATGAGCAGTTCTTC. This codes for CASRDGTLDEQFF.